The rows below give T cell receptor beta chains drawn from one sample of a study of cytomegalovirus exposure and HLA in healthy donors. Assay: immunoSEQ multiplex PCR; the TCRdb copy retains only in-frame clones and omits some. Among 60,000 or so clones, 65% to 75% were seen once, and the ten largest hold nearly 25%. The sample taken for sequencing was PBMCs. All receptors come from a man aged 45 to 65 in good health and CMV-seropositive. Both conserved end residues are part of each CDR3. The D gene is left open where the match is weak. Size values are once, few and many counts, or a class for expanded clones, and some rows have none.

cdr3_length | d_call | j_call | v_call | clone_size | cdr3_aa | cdr3_nt
15 | NA | TRBJ1-4 | TRBV14 | NA | CASSRQGGTNEKLFF | TGTGCCAGCAGCCGGCAGGGTGGCACTAATGAAAAACTGTTTTTT
17 | TRBD2 | TRBJ2-5 | TRBV10-2 | NA | CASSPIRLAGGQETQYF | TGCGCCAGCAGTCCCATCCGACTAGCGGGGGGGCAGGAGACCCAGTACTTC
12 | NA | TRBJ2-5 | TRBV11-2 | NA | CASSRSGETQYF | TGTGCCAGCAGCAGGTCAGGGGAGACCCAGTACTTC
13 | NA | TRBJ1-1 | TRBV19 | NA | CASSIFSPAGAFF | TGTGCCAGTAGTATATTCAGCCCGGCGGGAGCTTTCTTT
17 | TRBD2 | TRBJ2-1 | TRBV27 | NA | CASSLLRTSGKYNEQFF | TGTGCCAGCAGTTTATTACGGACTAGCGGGAAGTACAATGAGCAGTTCTTC
16 | TRBD1 | TRBJ1-2 | TRBV19 | NA | CASSIWDRTSNYGYTF | TGTGCCAGTAGTATTTGGGACAGGACCTCTAACTATGGCTACACCTTC
15 | NA | TRBJ1-1 | TRBV30 | NA | CAWSVPPPNTAEAFF | TGTGCCTGGAGTGTACCCCCCCCTAATACCGCTGAAGCTTTCTTT
16 | NA | TRBJ1-3 | TRBV4-3 | NA | CASSQGGGVSGNTIYF | TGCGCCAGCAGCCAAGGCGGCGGGGTGTCTGGAAACACCATATATTTT
15 | NA | TRBJ2-3 | TRBV10-1 | NA | CASSERGLGTDTQYF | TGCGCCAGCAGTGAGCGCGGGCTGGGCACAGATACGCAGTATTTT
15 | TRBD2 | TRBJ2-1 | TRBV7-2 | NA | CASSYSGRGYNEQFF | TGTGCCAGCAGCTATAGCGGGAGAGGCTACAATGAGCAGTTCTTC
12 | TRBD1 | TRBJ1-3 | TRBV30 | NA | CAWNRGVNTIYF | TGTGCCTGGAACAGGGGCGTAAACACCATATATTTT
14 | NA | TRBJ1-2 | TRBV10-3 | NA | CAISETEINYGYTF | TGTGCCATCAGTGAGACAGAAATTAACTATGGCTACACCTTC
15 | NA | TRBJ1-1 | TRBV7-3 | NA | CASSPQGGVNTEAFF | TGTGCCAGCAGCCCGCAAGGAGGGGTGAACACTGAAGCTTTCTTT
14 | NA | TRBJ1-2 | TRBV29-1 | NA | CSVDTQFKVNGYTF | TGCAGCGTTGATACTCAATTTAAAGTCAATGGCTACACCTTC
13 | TRBD1 | TRBJ2-1 | TRBV30 | NA | CAWSVTGRNEQFF | TGTGCCTGGAGCGTGACAGGGCGCAATGAGCAGTTCTTC
17 | TRBD2 | TRBJ2-5 | TRBV27 | few | CASRPTPAGVKGETQYF | TGTGCCAGCAGGCCCACCCCAGCGGGGGTAAAAGGAGAGACCCAGTACTTC
14 | NA | TRBJ2-7 | TRBV27 | NA | CASSLSRLAAEQYF | TGTGCCAGCAGTTTATCGAGGCTAGCCGCCGAGCAGTACTTC
14 | NA | TRBJ1-1 | TRBV27 | NA | CASSLSGGNTEAFF | TGTGCCAGCAGTTTATCAGGGGGGAACACTGAAGCTTTCTTT
15 | TRBD2 | TRBJ2-5 | TRBV4-1 | NA | CASTRRLAGAETQYF | TGCGCCAGCACCCGTAGACTAGCGGGAGCAGAGACCCAGTACTTC
15 | TRBD2 | TRBJ2-3 | TRBV28 | NA | CASSRLSGETDTQYF | TGTGCCAGCAGCCGCCTGAGCGGGGAAACAGATACGCAGTATTTT
16 | TRBD1 | TRBJ2-1 | TRBV5-6 | few | CASSNDRGFSYNEQFF | TGTGCCAGCAGCAACGACAGGGGGTTCTCCTACAATGAGCAGTTCTTC
16 | TRBD2 | TRBJ2-2 | TRBV5-4 | NA | CASSKLAGGQVGELFF | TGTGCCAGCAGCAAATTAGCGGGAGGGCAGGTCGGGGAGCTGTTTTTT
16 | TRBD1 | TRBJ2-1 | TRBV6-5 | NA | CASSYGLGQGVHEQFF | TGTGCCAGCAGTTACGGTTTAGGACAGGGGGTCCATGAGCAGTTCTTC
11 | NA | TRBJ2-3 | TRBV6-1 | NA | CAILLTDTQYF | TGTGCCATCCTCCTCACAGATACGCAGTATTTT
15 | NA | TRBJ2-7 | TRBV5-1 | NA | CASSSHGGPAYEQYF | TGCGCCAGCAGTTCTCACGGGGGGCCGGCCTACGAGCAGTACTTC
15 | TRBD1 | TRBJ1-1 | TRBV7-3 | NA | CASSLVRQGNTEAFF | TGTGCCAGCAGCTTGGTTAGACAGGGGAACACTGAAGCTTTCTTT
16 | NA | TRBJ1-3 | TRBV9 | NA | CASSTTGSLSGNTIYF | TGTGCCAGCAGCACAACAGGGTCCCTCTCTGGAAACACCATATATTTT
15 | NA | TRBJ2-7 | TRBV11-2 | NA | CASSLGSASTYEQYF | TGTGCCAGCAGCTTAGGGTCAGCTAGCACCTACGAGCAGTACTTC
15 | TRBD1 | TRBJ2-1 | TRBV18 | once | CASSPRTGVYNEQFF | TGTGCCAGCTCACCACGGACAGGGGTATACAATGAGCAGTTCTTC
14 | TRBD2 | TRBJ2-7 | TRBV30 | NA | CASQTSGRVDEQYF | TGTGCCTCCCAGACTAGCGGGAGGGTAGACGAGCAGTACTTC
15 | TRBD1 | TRBJ1-1 | TRBV19 | NA | CASSIGRGLRTEAFF | TGTGCCAGTAGTATCGGCAGGGGGCTTAGAACTGAAGCTTTCTTT
13 | TRBD1 | TRBJ1-1 | TRBV19 | few | CASSFGQGGEAFF | TGTGCCAGTAGTTTCGGACAGGGTGGTGAAGCTTTCTTT
11 | NA | TRBJ1-1 | TRBV20-1 | NA | CSASLPTGVNF | TGCAGTGCTAGCCTCCCTACCGGGGTGAACTTT
16 | NA | TRBJ1-5 | TRBV2 | NA | CASSDLAGDSNQPQHF | TGTGCCAGCAGTGACCTCGCAGGGGATAGCAATCAGCCCCAGCATTTT
16 | TRBD1 | TRBJ2-2 | TRBV29-1 | once | CSVAPGGTGGVGELFF | TGCAGCGTTGCCCCGGGCGGGACAGGGGGCGTCGGGGAGCTGTTTTTT
15 | TRBD2 | TRBJ2-7 | TRBV2 | NA | CASRPTSGRAYEQYF | TGTGCCAGCAGACCGACTAGCGGGAGGGCGTACGAGCAGTACTTC
16 | TRBD1 | TRBJ2-3 | TRBV2 | NA | CASRGQGQGARDTQYF | TGTGCCAGCAGGGGGCAGGGACAGGGGGCAAGAGATACGCAGTATTTT
13 | NA | TRBJ1-1 | TRBV27 | NA | CASSFDRSTEAFF | TGTGCCAGCAGTTTCGACAGGAGTACTGAAGCTTTCTTT
16 | TRBD1 | TRBJ2-7 | TRBV28 | NA | CASSTGQGRRSDEQYF | TGTGCCAGCAGTACGGGACAGGGACGGCGAAGCGACGAGCAGTACTTC
13 | TRBD2 | TRBJ2-1 | TRBV7-2 | NA | CASSLELAGQQFF | TGTGCCAGCAGCTTAGAACTAGCGGGACAGCAGTTCTTC
12 | NA | TRBJ2-7 | TRBV30 | NA | CAWRRASPEQYF | TGTGCCTGGAGGAGGGCATCTCCCGAGCAGTACTTC
14 | TRBD1 | TRBJ2-1 | TRBV7-6 | NA | CASSLDRGVDEQFF | TGTGCCAGCAGCTTGGACAGGGGGGTCGATGAGCAGTTCTTC
15 | TRBD1 | TRBJ2-5 | TRBV29-1 | few | CSVVRTGGRGETQYF | TGCAGCGTCGTACGCACAGGGGGTCGAGGGGAGACCCAGTACTTC
15 | TRBD2 | TRBJ2-1 | TRBV10-3 | NA | CAISPTSGATNEQFF | TGTGCCATCAGCCCGACTAGCGGGGCCACCAATGAGCAGTTCTTC
16 | TRBD1 | TRBJ1-3 | TRBV10-3 | few | CAITSPRTGEGNTIYF | TGTGCCATCACCTCCCCTAGGACAGGTGAAGGAAACACCATATATTTT
14 | NA | TRBJ1-2 | TRBV10-2 | once | CASSLGYGGYGYTF | TGCGCCAGCAGTCTTGGGTACGGGGGCTATGGCTACACCTTC
14 | NA | TRBJ2-7 | TRBV6-5 | NA | CASSYSRVSYEQYF | TGTGCCAGCAGTTACTCCCGGGTCTCCTACGAGCAGTACTTC